One sample yielded the 13 T cell receptor beta chains listed below, sequenced in a study of cytomegalovirus exposure and HLA in healthy donors (dated by TCRdb to the late 2010s). Library method: the immunoSEQ multiplex PCR assay. The multiplex PCR relied on a mix of 60 forward primers for TCR Vbeta segments and 13 reverse primers for TCR Jbeta segments. Entries here come from immuneACCESS through TCRdb and include only in-frame sequences with V and J called. Some clones fail to appear in such tables; in the studies checked, an unresolved V gene covers under half of the shortfall, and the cause of the remainder is unknown. This sample lists over 150,000 clones; roughly 80% were detected once. The ten top clones hold around 4.6% of the sample. The specimen sequenced was PBMCs. The receptors stem from a male donor in good health and CMV-seronegative.

The V and J genes are TRBV27 and TRBJ1-6; D is unresolved. Germline V gene sequence: CDR1 MNHEY, CDR2 SMNVEV (reference sequence). V dropped 0 bases and J dropped 6 bases, with 12 bases sitting between them. The CDR3 is 16 residues long. The DNA of the CDR3 is TGTGCCAGCAGTTTATCGGGCGCCACCCCTAATTCACCCCTCCACTTT. Translated: CASSLSGATPNSPLHF.

In this sample, this clone turned up a few times. The chain employs TRBV6-1 and TRBJ1-4; TRBD1 agrees at 8 bases. The CDR3 extends over 15 amino acids. The V and J ends lost 7 bases and 3 bases, in that order; junction bases with no gene match: 7. Looked up from germline, CDR1 is MNHNS and CDR2 is SASEGT. CDR3 sequence reads: CASTPRTGSNEKLFF. Here the CDR3 DNA reads TGTGCCAGCACCCCCCGGACAGGGTCTAATGAAAAACTGTTTTTT.

The count of this clone is one. V and J are TRBV18 and TRBJ2-5; D remains unclear. CDR3 length equals 15 residues. CDR1 is KGHSH, CDR2 LQKENI, per germline. Trimming shortened V by 2 bases and J by 1 base, and 11 bases separated the two germline ends. The CDR3 nucleotides are TGTGCCAGCTCACCAAAGTTGTGGGCCCAAGAGACCCAGTACTTC. Translated, it gives CASSPKLWAQETQYF.

Points on this clone: Other DNA sequences in the sample encode the same CDR3. The V gene is TRBV19, the J gene TRBJ2-5; a weak D match, TRBD2 (5 bases). The germline V and J ends were trimmed by 1 base and 4 bases, with 7 bases remaining between them. Germline V CDR1 and CDR2: LNHDA, SQIVND (reference sequence). The CDR3 runs to 13 residues. The CDR3 DNA reads TGTGCCAGTAGTATAGGGGCGGGAGAGACCCAGTACTTC. This translates into CASSIGAGETQYF.

The V gene is TRBV28, the J gene TRBJ1-1; D unclear. The CDR3 totals 16 residues. Germline values: CDR1 MDHEN, CDR2 SYDVKM. The V end lost 1 base, the J end lost 0 bases, and 12 bases lay between the germline ends. CDR3 coding DNA: TGTGCCAGCAGTTTATCGGGGTCTGGGATGAACACTGAAGCTTTCTTT. It yields the protein CASSLSGSGMNTEAFF.

V is TRBV4-1 and J is TRBJ1-1; D perhaps matches TRBD1 (5 bases). Deletions cut 0 bases from V and 1 base from J, with 12 bases between. Germline CDR1 MGHRA, CDR2 YSYEKL. The CDR3 has 16 residues. The CDR3 DNA follows: TGCGCCAGCAGCCAAGATAGCGGGACGGCGAACACTGAAGCTTTCTTT. Protein product: CASSQDSGTANTEAFF.

V usage is TRBV2 and J usage is TRBJ2-7; 9 nucleotides align to TRBD2. The V segment lost 3 bases and the J segment 5 bases; nucleotides outside the gene matches: 5. The CDR3 runs to 14 residues. Germline V gives CDR1 SNHLY, CDR2 FYNNEI. The CDR3 is CASSELAGTDEQYF. In DNA form, the CDR3 reads TGTGCCAGCAGTGAGCTAGCGGGAACCGACGAGCAGTACTTC. Filled out from reference TRBV2 and TRBJ2-7, the complete variable domain reads EPEVTQTPSHQVTQMGQEVILRCVPISNHLYFYWYRQILGQKVEFLVSFYNNEISEKSEIFDDQFSVERPDGSNFTLKIRSTKLEDSAMYFCASSELAGTDEQYFGPGTRLTVT.

The chain employs TRBV5-5 and TRBJ2-3; tentative D call: TRBD2 (5 bases). The CDR3 is 16 amino acids. V lost 4 bases to trimming and J lost 1 base, with 16 bases between them. Germline CDR1 and CDR2: SGHKS and YYEKEE (reference sequence). The chain's CDR3 is CASSPGGGRRTDTQYF. For the CDR3, the DNA is TGTGCCAGCAGCCCAGGAGGCGGAAGACGCACAGATACGCAGTATTTT.

The V gene is TRBV18, the J gene TRBJ2-7, with D possibly matching TRBD1 (6 bases). Trimming removed 2 bases at V and 2 bases at J, with 10 bases between. From germline, CDR1 is KGHSH and CDR2 LQKENI. The CDR3 has 14 amino acids. For the CDR3, the DNA is TGTGCCAGCTCACCAAGGGACATAACCTACGAGCAGTACTTC. Its protein product is CASSPRDITYEQYF.

V gene TRBV28 combines with J gene TRBJ2-7, with 7 bases fitting TRBD1. Trimming cost V 5 bases and J 4 bases; bases outside gene matches: 11. CDR1 is MDHEN and CDR2 is SYDVKM in the germline V gene. The CDR3 length is 15 residues. CDR3 DNA sequence: TGTGCCAGCAGTACACCTTTAGGGACAGAGTACGAGCAGTACTTC. This translates into CASSTPLGTEYEQYF.

The rearrangement uses TRBV19 and TRBJ1-5; D may be TRBD1 (6 bases). Germline CDR1 LNHDA, CDR2 SQIVND (reference sequence). The CDR3 covers 14 residues. Trimming took off 9 bases at V and 3 bases at J, with 15 bases between the two ends. CDR3 residues: CASHTGTNNQPQHF. CDR3 coding DNA: TGTGCCAGCCATACAGGGACGAACAATCAGCCCCAGCATTTT.

CDR3 protein: CASSVGDRAGDEQFF. Here the CDR3 DNA reads TGTGCCAGCAGCGTAGGGGACAGGGCTGGCGATGAGCAGTTCTTC. This rearrangement joins TRBV9 to TRBJ2-1, with 9 bases identical to TRBD1. After removal of 0 bases from V and 8 bases from J, the junction contained 6 bases not matched to a gene. The length of the CDR3 is 15 residues. Germline CDR1 reads SGDLS; CDR2 reads YYNGEE.

The V call is TRBV19, the J call TRBJ2-1, with 10 bases aligning to TRBD2. V lost 1 base to trimming and J lost 6 bases; unmatched junction nucleotides: 6. Germline-derived CDR1 and CDR2 are LNHDA and SQIVND (reference sequence). The CDR3 is 16 residues long. The chain's CDR3 is CASSIGPSGRRNEQFF. The CDR3 region has the DNA TGTGCCAGTAGTATAGGGCCTAGCGGGAGACGCAATGAGCAGTTCTTC.